Sequencing of this T cell receptor beta chain was carried out in a study of OX40 agonist ivuxolimab in advanced cancers. Whole-study context: Under the entry rules, prior anti-PD-1, anti-PD-L1 or anti-CTLA-4 therapy was allowed, and about 40% had some.

Autoimmune disease history or systemic immunosuppression disqualified patients. V trimming: 2 bases; J trimming: 0 bases; junction bases outside the gene matches: 11. CDR3 size: 19 residues. In germline, CDR1 is KGHSH, CDR2 LQKENI. Method: immunoSEQ multiplex PCR; TCRdb's copy keeps in-frame clones and lacks some. The profile shows 75,000 to 100,000 clones, approximately 84% of them singletons. The chain employs TRBV18 and TRBJ1-4; 8 bases are shared with TRBD1. Sequencing was performed on CD4+ or CD8+ T cells sorted from blood, taken in a trial of the OX40 agonist ivuxolimab. This sequence originates from an adult with an advanced solid tumor such as melanoma, head and neck, liver or kidney cancer. CDR3 loop: CASSPRQGTFMTTNEKLFF. CDR3 nucleotide sequence: TGTGCCAGCTCACCAAGACAGGGGACGTTCATGACAACTAATGAAAAACTGTTTTTT.